This TCR beta chain was identified in a study of blood T cell repertoires in COVID-19. This clone was seen a single time. Some clones are missing from TCRdb's copy, which holds only in-frame ones; the method was immunoSEQ multiplex PCR. Among approximately 290,000 clones listed, almost 90% were seen once. Germline assignment: CDR1 KGHDR and CDR2 SFDVKD. This CDR3 comprises 12 residues. J was trimmed by 5 bases and V by 10 bases; bases with no gene match: 3. The TCR sequence derives from a woman younger than 35 with acute COVID-19. Specimen: PBMCs or T cells enriched from blood (not recorded which). This chain links TRBV24-1 with TRBJ1-1, with 10 bases fitting TRBD1. The CDR3, as DNA: TGTGCCACGGGGACAGGGGATACTGAAGCTTTCTTT. This gives the protein CATGTGDTEAFF.